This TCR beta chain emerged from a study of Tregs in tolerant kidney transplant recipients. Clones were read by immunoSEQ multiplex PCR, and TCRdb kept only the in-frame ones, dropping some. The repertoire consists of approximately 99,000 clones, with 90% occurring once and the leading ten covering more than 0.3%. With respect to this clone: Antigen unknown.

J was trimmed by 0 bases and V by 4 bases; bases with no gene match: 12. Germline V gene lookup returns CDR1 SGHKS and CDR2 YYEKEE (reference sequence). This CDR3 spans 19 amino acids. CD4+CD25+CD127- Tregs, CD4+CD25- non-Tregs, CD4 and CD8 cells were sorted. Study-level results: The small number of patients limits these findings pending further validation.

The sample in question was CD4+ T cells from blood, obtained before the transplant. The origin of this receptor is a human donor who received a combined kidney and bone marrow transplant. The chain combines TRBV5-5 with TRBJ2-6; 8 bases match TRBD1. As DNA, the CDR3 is TGTGCCAGCAGCCCTCCGAGACAGGGGTTGTCCTCTGGGGCCAACGTCCTGACTTTC. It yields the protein CASSPPRQGLSSGANVLTF.